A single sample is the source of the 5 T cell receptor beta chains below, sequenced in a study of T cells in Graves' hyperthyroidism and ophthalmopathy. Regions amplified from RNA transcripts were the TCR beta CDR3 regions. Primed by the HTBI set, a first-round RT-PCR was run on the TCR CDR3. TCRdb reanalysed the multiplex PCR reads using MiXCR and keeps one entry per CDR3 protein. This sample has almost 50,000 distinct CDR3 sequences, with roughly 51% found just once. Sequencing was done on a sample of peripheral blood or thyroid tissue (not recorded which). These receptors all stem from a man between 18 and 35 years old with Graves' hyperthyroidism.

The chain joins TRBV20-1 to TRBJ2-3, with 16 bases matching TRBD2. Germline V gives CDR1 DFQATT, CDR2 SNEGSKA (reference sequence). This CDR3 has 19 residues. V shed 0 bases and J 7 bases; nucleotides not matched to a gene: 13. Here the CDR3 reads CSAREPKGTSGGVPYTQYF. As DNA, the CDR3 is TGCAGTGCTAGAGAACCTAAAGGGACTAGCGGGGGGGTGCCGTATACGCAGTATTTT.

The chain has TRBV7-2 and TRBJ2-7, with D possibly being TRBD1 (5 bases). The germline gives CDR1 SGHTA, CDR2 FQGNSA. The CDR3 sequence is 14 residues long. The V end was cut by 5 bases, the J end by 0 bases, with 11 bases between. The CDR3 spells CASSLTASSYEQYF. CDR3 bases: TGTGCCAGCAGCCTGACAGCAAGCTCCTACGAGCAGTACTTC.

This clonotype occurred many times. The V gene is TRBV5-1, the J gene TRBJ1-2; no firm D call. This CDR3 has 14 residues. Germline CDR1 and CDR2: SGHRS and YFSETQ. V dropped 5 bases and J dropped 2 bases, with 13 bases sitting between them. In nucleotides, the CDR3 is TGCGCCAGCAGAGAAGATCAGGCGAACTATGGCTACACCTTC. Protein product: CASREDQANYGYTF.

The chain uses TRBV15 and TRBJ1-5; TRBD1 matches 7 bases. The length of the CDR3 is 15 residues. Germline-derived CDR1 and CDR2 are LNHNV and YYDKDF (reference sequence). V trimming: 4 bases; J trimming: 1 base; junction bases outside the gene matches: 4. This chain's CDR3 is CATSKTGTSNQPQHF. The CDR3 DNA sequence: TGTGCCACCAGCAAGACAGGGACCAGCAATCAGCCCCAGCATTTT.

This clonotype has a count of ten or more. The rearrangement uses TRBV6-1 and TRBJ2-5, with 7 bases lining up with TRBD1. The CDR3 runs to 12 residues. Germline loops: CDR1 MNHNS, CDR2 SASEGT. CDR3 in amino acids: CAATGLSETQYF. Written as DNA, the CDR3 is TGTGCGGCGACAGGGTTGTCGGAGACCCAGTACTTC.